These 23 T cell receptor beta chains were all obtained from the same sample, sequenced in a study of shared clonotypes between healthy human individuals (dated by TCRdb to the early 2020s). The method behind the library was the immunoSEQ multiplex PCR assay. Drawn from immuneACCESS, this table holds only the in-frame rearrangements with V and J called that TCRdb kept. Clones are partly lost; checked studies trace under half to an unresolved V gene and leave the rest unexplained. Counted in this sample were a few million clones; over 85% of them appeared once. The ten biggest clones cover about 0.41% of the sample. Sequencing was performed on naive CD4+ T cells from PBMCs. The sample's cell subset or site, from its label and the paper: CD45RA+ positively selected. These receptors originate from a man aged 18 to 29 in good health. Some clones in this sample may be carry-over from other donors' samples.

This clone has just one count. V gene TRBV11-3 combines with J gene TRBJ2-1; tentative D call: TRBD2 (6 bases). Looked up from germline, CDR1 is SGHNT and CDR2 is YENEEA. Between the trimmed V and J ends, which lost 0 bases and 3 bases, there was a span of 21 bases. The CDR3 extends over 19 amino acids. The CDR3 is CASSLDGNSAGGFYNEQFF. The CDR3 DNA is TGTGCCAGCAGCTTAGATGGTAATTCAGCGGGCGGATTCTACAATGAGCAGTTCTTC.

The chain is built from TRBV10-3 and TRBJ2-7, with a possible D match to TRBD2 (6 bases). Looked up from germline, CDR1 is ENHRY and CDR2 is SYGVKD. Trimming shortened V by 2 bases and J by 6 bases, and 11 bases separated the two germline ends. This CDR3 is built from 13 residues. The CDR3 reads CAISEREISEQYF. As DNA, the CDR3 is TGTGCCATCAGTGAGCGGGAGATTAGCGAGCAGTACTTC.

CDR3 in amino acids: CASSPSPTGQASYEQYF. CDR3 DNA sequence: TGTGCCAGCTCACCGAGCCCTACAGGACAGGCCTCCTACGAGCAGTACTTC. This sequence joins TRBV18 and TRBJ2-7, with TRBD1 identical over 7 bases. The trim removed 3 bases at V and 0 bases at J, leaving 11 bases unmatched. Germline V gene sequence: CDR1 KGHSH, CDR2 LQKENI. The CDR3 is made up of 17 amino acids.

This clone occurred a few times. The rearrangement uses TRBV9 and TRBJ1-4; D may be TRBD1 (5 bases). This CDR3 spans 13 amino acids. Trimming left V 4 bases short and J 8 bases short, with 12 bases between. CDR1 SGDLS and CDR2 YYNGEE come from the germline V gene. The CDR3 sequence is CASSQGPAEKLFF. The CDR3 DNA reads as TGTGCCAGCAGCCAGGGACCAGCAGAAAAACTGTTTTTT.

On this clone: This specimen includes other DNA sequences encoding the same CDR3. The genes are TRBV27 and TRBJ1-1, with TRBD1 matching over 7 bases. The trim removed 6 bases at V and 4 bases at J, leaving 5 bases unmatched. CDR3 size: 13 residues. The V gene's germline CDR1 is MNHEY and CDR2 SMNVEV (reference sequence). The DNA for the CDR3 is TGTGCCAGCAGGCTGGCAGGGGGCACTGAAGCTTTCTTT. It is translated as CASRLAGGTEAFF.

The chain joins TRBV7-2 to TRBJ1-2; 8 bases are shared with TRBD1. V shed 4 bases and J 6 bases; nucleotides not matched to a gene: 4. The V gene's germline CDR1 is SGHTA and CDR2 FQGNSA. This CDR3 region has 13 residues. This CDR3 is CASSSGQGNGYTF. CDR3 coding DNA: TGTGCCAGCAGCTCCGGACAGGGTAATGGCTACACCTTC.

The rearrangement links TRBV15 to TRBJ2-5, with no clear D. The length of the CDR3 is 13 residues. The germline V gene encodes CDR1 LNHNV and CDR2 YYDKDF (reference sequence). Trimming cost V 3 bases and J 5 bases, with 10 bases left between them. CDR3 in DNA: TGTGCCACCAGCAGGACACCCGTCGAGACCCAGTACTTC. It translates to CATSRTPVETQYF.

The rearrangement uses TRBV20-1 and TRBJ2-1; D perhaps matches TRBD2 (5 bases). Trimming pared 6 bases from V and 10 bases from J, leaving 10 bases between. Germline lookup yields CDR1 DFQATT and CDR2 SNEGSKA (reference sequence). This CDR3 is 10 amino acids long. CDR3 sequence reads: CSAGVREQFF. The CDR3 bases are TGCAGTGCCGGGGTCAGAGAGCAGTTCTTC.

The chain uses TRBV29-1 and TRBJ1-2, with 7 positions matching TRBD1. Germline CDR1 is SQVTM and CDR2 is ANQGSEA. The CDR3 sequence is 13 residues long. V lost 6 bases and J lost 7; bases outside the gene matches: 11. Here the CDR3 reads CSVQTGIRGGYTF. The CDR3 DNA sequence: TGCAGCGTCCAGACAGGGATTAGGGGTGGCTACACCTTC.

The chain has TRBV5-1 and TRBJ1-1; D might be TRBD1 (6 bases). The length of the CDR3 is 13 residues. V was clipped by 4 bases and J by 0 bases, with 7 bases between them. CDR1 SGHRS and CDR2 YFSETQ come from the germline V gene. As DNA, the CDR3 is TGCGCCAGCAGCCGACAGGTGAACACTGAAGCTTTCTTT. It codes for CASSRQVNTEAFF.

The rearrangement links TRBV30 to TRBJ2-2; D remains unclear. Germline CDR1 is GTSNPN and CDR2 is SVGIG (reference sequence). The germline V and J ends were trimmed by 2 bases and 1 base, with 2 bases remaining between them. The CDR3 contains 12 residues. CDR3 amino acids: CAWSRNTGELFF. The CDR3 coding sequence is TGTGCCTGGAGTAGGAACACCGGGGAGCTGTTTTTT.

The gene calls are TRBV18 and TRBJ1-1; D not certain. There are 13 residues in the CDR3. V lost 6 bases and J lost 7, with 15 bases in between. CDR1 and CDR2 from the germline V gene are KGHSH and LQKENI. The chain's CDR3 is CASSTTMVNEAFF. The CDR3 nucleotides are TGTGCCAGCTCTACGACGATGGTTAATGAAGCTTTCTTT.

This clone was found a few times. This chain uses TRBV18 with TRBJ2-7; D is unresolved. With 2 bases removed from V and 7 bases from J, the gap between germline ends came to 12 bases. The CDR3 covers 13 residues. Germline-derived CDR1 and CDR2 are KGHSH and LQKENI. CDR3 sequence: CASSPVPSAEQYF. DNA of the CDR3: TGTGCCAGCTCACCAGTTCCCTCGGCAGAGCAGTACTTC.

The chain carries TRBV19 and TRBJ1-1; D may be TRBD1 (5 bases). CDR3 size: 14 residues. V gave up 5 bases and J gave up 4 bases, with 14 bases separating them. Germline CDR1 and CDR2: LNHDA and SQIVND (reference sequence). The CDR3 reads CASSAGRDFTEAFF. The CDR3 DNA sequence: TGTGCCAGTAGTGCCGGACGGGACTTCACTGAAGCTTTCTTT.

V gene TRBV28 combines with J gene TRBJ2-1; 10 nucleotides agree with TRBD2. The trim removed 5 bases at V and 4 bases at J, leaving 8 bases unmatched. The CDR3 sequence is 16 residues long. CDR1 is MDHEN, CDR2 SYDVKM, per germline. The chain's CDR3 is CASSPSTSGRYNEQFF. The CDR3 nucleotides read TGTGCCAGCAGTCCATCGACTAGCGGGCGGTACAATGAGCAGTTCTTC.

This sequence joins TRBV19 and TRBJ1-2, with D perhaps matching TRBD1 (5 bases). CDR1 and CDR2 (germline): LNHDA, SQIVND (reference sequence). V dropped 7 bases and J dropped 1 base, with 13 bases sitting between them. The CDR3 runs 14 residues. The CDR3: CASKGTGLNYGYTF. Written as DNA, the CDR3 is TGTGCCAGTAAGGGTACGGGACTTAACTATGGCTACACCTTC.

V usage is TRBV7-3 and J usage is TRBJ1-1; 7 nucleotides align to TRBD1. This CDR3 is built from 14 residues. Germline loops: CDR1 SGHTA, CDR2 FQGTGA. Trimming removed 5 bases from V and 3 bases from J; junction bases left unmatched: 6. CDR3 sequence: CASSRGGADTEAFF. DNA of the CDR3: TGTGCCAGCAGCCGAGGGGGCGCGGACACTGAAGCTTTCTTT.

This chain joins TRBV30 and TRBJ1-1; TRBD1 is a possible D gene (5 bases). Germline lookup yields CDR1 GTSNPN and CDR2 SVGIG (reference sequence). V lost 3 bases to trimming and J lost 4 bases, with 9 bases between them. This CDR3 has 12 amino acids. CDR3 nucleotide sequence: TGTGCCTGGAGATGGGGGGGCACTGAAGCTTTCTTT. Amino acid sequence: CAWRWGGTEAFF.

The V call is TRBV29-1, the J call TRBJ2-1; TRBD2 might be the D (6 bases). V dropped 4 bases and J dropped 1 base, with 11 bases sitting between them. CDR3 size: 14 residues. CDR1 is SQVTM, CDR2 ANQGSEA, per germline. In DNA form, the CDR3 reads TGCAGCGTTGGTTCTAGCGATTCCTACAATGAGCAGTTCTTC. It codes for CSVGSSDSYNEQFF.

Regarding this clone: Additional DNA sequences in this sample encode the identical CDR3. V usage is TRBV7-9 and J usage is TRBJ2-7, with D possibly TRBD2 on 5 matching bases. With 5 bases removed from V and 4 bases from J, the gap between germline ends came to 9 bases. Per the germline V gene, CDR1 is SEHNR and CDR2 is FQNEAQ (reference sequence). The CDR3 runs 12 residues. The CDR3 region has the DNA TGTGCCAGCAGCCCCACTAGTTACGAGCAGTACTTC. It specifies CASSPTSYEQYF.

CDR3: CASSGINTGELFF. Here the CDR3 DNA reads TGTGCCAGCAGTGGCATTAACACCGGGGAGCTGTTTTTT. The V and J genes are TRBV25-1 and TRBJ2-2; no clear D. V was trimmed by 4 bases and J by 2 bases, leaving 5 bases between them. The CDR3 is 13 amino acids. Germline V CDR1 and CDR2: MGHDK, SYGVNS.

V usage is TRBV27 and J usage is TRBJ2-5; D perhaps matches TRBD1 (5 bases). Per the germline V gene, CDR1 is MNHEY and CDR2 is SMNVEV (reference sequence). The V gene lost 1 base and the J gene lost 5 bases, with 8 bases spanning the gap. The CDR3 is made up of 13 amino acids. CDR3 sequence: CASSLWGTETQYF. CDR3 in DNA: TGTGCCAGCAGTTTATGGGGCACGGAGACCCAGTACTTC.

This rearrangement joins TRBV25-1 to TRBJ2-3; possibly TRBD2 for D (5 bases). The CDR3 runs to 16 residues. The V gene's germline CDR1 is MGHDK and CDR2 SYGVNS. V lost 6 bases to trimming and J lost 1 base, with 17 bases between them. CDR3 loop: CASRLGSVAGTDTQYF. Here the CDR3 DNA reads TGTGCCAGCAGATTGGGGAGCGTCGCCGGCACAGATACGCAGTATTTT.